This T cell receptor (beta chain) is from a study of T cells after yellow fever vaccination. Production of TCR cDNA was by 5'RACE template switching, which also added a universal primer site and UMIs. TCRdb reanalysed the 5' RACE reads using MiXCR and keeps one entry per CDR3 protein. Of about 340,000 distinct CDR3 sequences in the sample, 4% are singletons; the top ten hold approximately 24%. The V end lost 0 bases, the J end lost 5 bases, and 12 bases lay between the germline ends. The germline V gene has CDR1 MGHRA and CDR2 YSYEKL. There are 15 residues in the CDR3. Turning to this clonotype: No antigen is known for it.

Regarding the study as a whole: Reappearance after the booster was seen for most primary-vaccination clones, at 96% CD4 and 75% to 90% CD8. Shared CD4/CD8 clonotypes were a small share, likely from convergent recombination. On re-exposure, the response was weaker but peaked faster, at day 5 versus 15.

The V call is TRBV4-1, the J call TRBJ2-3; D remains unclear. This material consisted of PBMCs, taken 5 days after the yellow fever booster vaccination. The clonotype was recovered from a man between 18 and 29 years old who received the YFV17D yellow fever vaccine. CDR3 region: CASSQDKIPRDTQYF. For the CDR3, the DNA is TGCGCCAGCAGCCAAGATAAGATCCCGAGAGATACGCAGTATTTT.